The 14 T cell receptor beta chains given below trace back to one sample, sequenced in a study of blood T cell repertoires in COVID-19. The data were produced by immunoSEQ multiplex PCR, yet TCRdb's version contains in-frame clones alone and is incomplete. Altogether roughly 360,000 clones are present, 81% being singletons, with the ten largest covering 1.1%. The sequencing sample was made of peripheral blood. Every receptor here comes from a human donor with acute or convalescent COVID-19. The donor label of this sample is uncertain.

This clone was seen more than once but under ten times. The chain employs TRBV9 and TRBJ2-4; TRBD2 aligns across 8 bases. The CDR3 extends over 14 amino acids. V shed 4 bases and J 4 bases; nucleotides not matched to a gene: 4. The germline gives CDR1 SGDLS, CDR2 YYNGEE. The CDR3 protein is CASSPGLVKNIQYF. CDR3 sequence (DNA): TGTGCCAGCAGCCCGGGACTAGTAAAAAACATTCAGTACTTC.

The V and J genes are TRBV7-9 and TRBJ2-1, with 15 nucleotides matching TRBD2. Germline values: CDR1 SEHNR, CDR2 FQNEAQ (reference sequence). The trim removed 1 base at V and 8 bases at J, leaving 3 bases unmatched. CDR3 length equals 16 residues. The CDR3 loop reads CASSLVGTSGRYEQFF. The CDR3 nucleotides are TGTGCCAGCAGCTTAGTGGGGACTAGCGGGAGGTATGAGCAGTTCTTC.

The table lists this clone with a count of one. The CDR3 DNA reads as TGTGCCAGCAGCCCCGGGAGGCAGAGAATTAGTCGCAATCAGCCCCAGCATTTT. Translated: CASSPGRQRISRNQPQHF. The gene calls are TRBV4-2 and TRBJ1-5; D is uncertain. The CDR3 is 18 residues long. Germline V CDR1 and CDR2: LGHNA, YNFKEQ. V was cut by 4 bases and J by 2 bases, with 21 bases left in between.

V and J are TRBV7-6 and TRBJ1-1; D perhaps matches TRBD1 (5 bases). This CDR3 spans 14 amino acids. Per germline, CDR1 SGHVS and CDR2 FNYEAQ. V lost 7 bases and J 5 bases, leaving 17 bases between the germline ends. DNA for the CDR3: TGTGCCAGCAACCCGGGACTGTTGTTAACTGAAGCTTTCTTT. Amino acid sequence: CASNPGLLLTEAFF.

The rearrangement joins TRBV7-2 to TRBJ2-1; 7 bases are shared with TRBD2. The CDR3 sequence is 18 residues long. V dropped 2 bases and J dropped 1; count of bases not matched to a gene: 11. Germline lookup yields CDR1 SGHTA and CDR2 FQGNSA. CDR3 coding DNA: TGTGCCAGCAGCTTAAGGCGCGATCTAGCGGATTCCTACAATGAGCAGTTCTTC. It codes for CASSLRRDLADSYNEQFF.

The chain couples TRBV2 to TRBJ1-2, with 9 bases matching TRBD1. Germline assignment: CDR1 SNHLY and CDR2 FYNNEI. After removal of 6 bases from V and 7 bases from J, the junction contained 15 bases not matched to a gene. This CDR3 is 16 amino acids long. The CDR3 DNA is TGTGCCAGCAGACCAACAGGGGGCGGAGGTCTAGGTGGCTACACCTTC. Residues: CASRPTGGGGLGGYTF.

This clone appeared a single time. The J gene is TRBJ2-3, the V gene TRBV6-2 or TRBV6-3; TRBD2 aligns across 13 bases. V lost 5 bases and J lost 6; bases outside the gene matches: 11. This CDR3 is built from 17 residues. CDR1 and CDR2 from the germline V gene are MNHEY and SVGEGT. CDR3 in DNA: TGTGCCAGCAGTCCACCGCGGACTAGCGGGGGACGGGATACGCAGTATTTT. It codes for CASSPPRTSGGRDTQYF.

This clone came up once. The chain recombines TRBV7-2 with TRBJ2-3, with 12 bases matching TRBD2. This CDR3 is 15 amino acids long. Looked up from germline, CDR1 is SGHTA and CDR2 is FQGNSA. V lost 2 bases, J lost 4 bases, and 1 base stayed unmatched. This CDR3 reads CASSLTSGGPDTQYF. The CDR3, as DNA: TGTGCCAGCAGCTTAACTAGCGGGGGGCCAGATACGCAGTATTTT.

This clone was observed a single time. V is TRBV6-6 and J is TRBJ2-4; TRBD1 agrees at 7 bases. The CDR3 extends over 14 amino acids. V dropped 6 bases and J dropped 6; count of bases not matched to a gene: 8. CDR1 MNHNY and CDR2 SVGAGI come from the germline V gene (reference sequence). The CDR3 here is CASRSTGLGNIQYF. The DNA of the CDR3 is TGTGCCAGCAGATCGACAGGGCTTGGAAACATTCAGTACTTC.

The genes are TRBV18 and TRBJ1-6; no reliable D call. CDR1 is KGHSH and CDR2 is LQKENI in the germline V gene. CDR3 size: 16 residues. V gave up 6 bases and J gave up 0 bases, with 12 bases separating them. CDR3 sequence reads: CASSPERSSYNSPLHF. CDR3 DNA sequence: TGTGCCAGCTCCCCAGAGAGGAGCTCCTATAATTCACCCCTCCACTTT.

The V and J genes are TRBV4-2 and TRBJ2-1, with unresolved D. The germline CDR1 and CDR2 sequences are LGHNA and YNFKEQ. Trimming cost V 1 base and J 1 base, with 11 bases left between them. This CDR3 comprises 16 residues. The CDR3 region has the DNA TGTGCCAGCAGCCAAGCCGCGACTTCATCCTACAATGAGCAGTTCTTC. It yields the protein CASSQAATSSYNEQFF.

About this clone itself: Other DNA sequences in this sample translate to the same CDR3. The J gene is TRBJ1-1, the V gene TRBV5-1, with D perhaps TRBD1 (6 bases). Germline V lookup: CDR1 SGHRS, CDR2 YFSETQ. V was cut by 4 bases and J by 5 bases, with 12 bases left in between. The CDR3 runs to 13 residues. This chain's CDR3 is CASSLQGRTEAFF. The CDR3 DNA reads TGCGCCAGCAGCCTACAGGGTCGAACTGAAGCTTTCTTT.

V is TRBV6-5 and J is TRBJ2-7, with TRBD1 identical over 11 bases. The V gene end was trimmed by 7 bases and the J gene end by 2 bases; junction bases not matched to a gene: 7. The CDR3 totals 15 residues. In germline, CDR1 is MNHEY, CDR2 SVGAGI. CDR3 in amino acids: CASTPGTGGTYEQYF. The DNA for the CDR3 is TGTGCCAGCACCCCCGGGACAGGGGGGACCTACGAGCAGTACTTC.

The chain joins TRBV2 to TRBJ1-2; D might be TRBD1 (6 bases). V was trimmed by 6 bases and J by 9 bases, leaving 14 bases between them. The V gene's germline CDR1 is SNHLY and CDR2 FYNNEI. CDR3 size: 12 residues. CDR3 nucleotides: TGTGCCAGCAGGGGATCCAGGGGAAGCTACACCTTC. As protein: CASRGSRGSYTF.